Below are 28 T cell receptor beta chains sequenced from a single sample in a study of OX40 agonist ivuxolimab in advanced cancers. Clones were sequenced by immunoSEQ multiplex PCR, and TCRdb holds only the in-frame ones, with some missing. Counted here are 92,000 or so clones, under 90% occurring once; the ten biggest clones make up around 5.8%. The material was CD4+ or CD8+ T cells sorted from blood, obtained in a trial of the OX40 agonist ivuxolimab. The receptor set was obtained from an adult with an advanced solid tumor such as melanoma, head and neck, liver or kidney cancer.

The chain carries TRBV11-2 and TRBJ2-3; 11 positions agree with TRBD2. Trimming removed 0 bases from V and 3 bases from J; junction bases left unmatched: 2. Looked up from germline, CDR1 is SGHAT and CDR2 is FQNNGV. The CDR3 loop spans 16 amino acids. The CDR3 loop is CASSLELAGGTDTQYF. In DNA, the CDR3 is TGTGCCAGCAGCTTAGAGTTAGCGGGGGGGACAGATACGCAGTATTTT. The variable domain in full, with the rest retrieved from reference TRBV11-2 and TRBJ2-3, is EAGVAQSPRYKIIEKRQSVAFWCNPISGHATLYWYQQILGQGPKLLIQFQNNGVVDDSQLPKDRFSAERLKGVDSTLKIQPAKLEDSAVYLCASSLELAGGTDTQYFGPGTRLTVL.

The V and J genes are TRBV27 and TRBJ1-5; 7 bases agree with TRBD1. With 4 bases clipped from V and 3 bases from J, the junction kept 6 bases outside the gene matches. This CDR3 region has 15 residues. Germline lookup yields CDR1 MNHEY and CDR2 SMNVEV (reference sequence). The CDR3 reads CASSYSGGVNQPQHF. For the CDR3, the DNA is TGTGCCAGCAGTTATTCAGGGGGGGTCAATCAGCCCCAGCATTTT.

This rearrangement joins TRBV7-2 to TRBJ1-2; 8 bases are a match to TRBD1. The CDR3 extends over 16 amino acids. Germline loops: CDR1 SGHTA, CDR2 FQGNSA. Trimming at V came to 0 bases and at J to 5 bases, leaving 8 bases not matched to a gene. The CDR3: CASSLAWAGGIYGYTF. The DNA for the CDR3 is TGTGCCAGCAGCTTAGCCTGGGCAGGGGGCATATATGGCTACACCTTC.

The chain employs TRBV18 and TRBJ1-1; tentatively, D is TRBD1 (5 bases). The CDR3 is made up of 15 amino acids. Germline assignment: CDR1 KGHSH and CDR2 LQKENI. With 2 bases removed from V and 0 bases from J, the gap between germline ends came to 10 bases. CDR3 in DNA: TGTGCCAGCTCACCAGACAGCATCATGAACACTGAAGCTTTCTTT. Amino acids: CASSPDSIMNTEAFF.

This clone is a singleton in its sample. The rearrangement uses TRBV5-1 and TRBJ2-5, with 16 positions matching TRBD2. CDR1 and CDR2 from the germline V gene are SGHRS and YFSETQ. Trimming at V came to 3 bases and at J to 5 bases, leaving 13 bases not matched to a gene. The CDR3 has 19 amino acids. CDR3 region: CASSSPPGLAGGPAETQYF. In DNA, the CDR3 is TGCGCCAGCAGCTCGCCTCCGGGACTAGCGGGAGGGCCTGCGGAGACCCAGTACTTC.

The V gene is TRBV9, the J gene TRBJ2-2, with a possible D match to TRBD1 (5 bases). V lost 3 bases and J 1 base, leaving 7 bases between the germline ends. Germline assignment: CDR1 SGDLS and CDR2 YYNGEE. The CDR3 runs 14 residues. The CDR3 DNA follows: TGTGCCAGCAGCGAAGACAGGAACACCGGGGAGCTGTTTTTT. Amino acids: CASSEDRNTGELFF.

V gene TRBV6-5 combines with J gene TRBJ1-6, with 9 bases aligning to TRBD1. After removal of 4 bases from V and 7 bases from J, the junction contained 2 bases not matched to a gene. CDR1 is MNHEY, CDR2 SVGAGI, per germline. There are 14 residues in the CDR3. The CDR3 here is CASSLDRGNSPLHF. The CDR3 region has the DNA TGTGCCAGCAGTTTGGACAGGGGAAATTCACCCCTCCACTTT.

J is TRBJ2-3 and V is TRBV5-8; TRBD1 is a possible D gene (6 bases). Germline CDR1 is SGHTS and CDR2 is YDEGEE. CDR3 length: 14 amino acids. V shed 7 bases and J shed 0 bases, with 12 bases lying between them. The CDR3 coding sequence is TGTGCCAGCCCAGGGACAACTAGCACAGATACGCAGTATTTT. This codes for CASPGTTSTDTQYF.

The rearrangement uses TRBV19 and TRBJ2-3, with D possibly matching TRBD1 (5 bases). CDR1 and CDR2 from the germline V gene are LNHDA and SQIVND (reference sequence). Trimming took 5 bases from V and 5 from J, leaving 11 bases between them. This CDR3 contains 13 residues. The CDR3 reads CASSPTGLDTQYF. CDR3 sequence (DNA): TGTGCCAGTAGTCCCACAGGCCTAGATACGCAGTATTTT.

V usage is TRBV5-1 and J usage is TRBJ1-1, with D uncertain. This CDR3 region has 11 residues. Germline V gene lookup returns CDR1 SGHRS and CDR2 YFSETQ. The ends were cut back, 5 bases at V and 7 bases at J, with 9 bases in the middle. The CDR3 DNA sequence: TGCGCCAGCAGTTGGGGAGGTGAAGCTTTCTTT. It encodes CASSWGGEAFF.

V gene TRBV5-8 combines with J gene TRBJ1-2; D remains unclear. The CDR3 extends over 15 amino acids. From germline, CDR1 is SGHTS and CDR2 YDEGEE. V shed 4 bases and J shed 0 bases, with 13 bases lying between them. The CDR3 spells CASSIFGGTNYGYTF. CDR3 nucleotide sequence: TGTGCCAGCAGCATATTCGGAGGGACTAACTATGGCTACACCTTC.

The chain links TRBV9 to TRBJ2-4, with D perhaps matching TRBD2 (5 bases). CDR1 and CDR2 (germline): SGDLS, YYNGEE. The CDR3 spans 16 residues. V gave up 0 bases and J gave up 0 bases, with 10 bases separating them. CDR3 DNA sequence: TGTGCCAGCAGCGTAGAAGGGAGTGGAGCCAAAAACATTCAGTACTTC. Its protein is CASSVEGSGAKNIQYF.

The V gene is TRBV19, the J gene TRBJ1-1, with 7 bases aligning to TRBD1. CDR3 length equals 14 residues. CDR1 and CDR2 (germline): LNHDA, SQIVND (reference sequence). V shed 5 bases, J shed 6 bases, and the junction held 9 bases outside the gene matches. CDR3 loop: CASSQQGLGAEAFF. CDR3 coding DNA: TGTGCCAGTAGTCAACAGGGGCTGGGCGCTGAAGCTTTCTTT.

A few counts support this clone. The rearrangement joins TRBV6-6 to TRBJ1-3; 7 nucleotides agree with TRBD1. The J segment lost 4 bases and the V segment lost 2 bases, leaving 5 bases of the junction unmatched. This CDR3 region has 15 residues. Germline V gives CDR1 MNHNY, CDR2 SVGAGI (reference sequence). CDR3 DNA sequence: TGTGCCAGCAGTTACCCGACAGGGTTGGGAAACACCATATATTTT. Its translation is CASSYPTGLGNTIYF.

The chain recombines TRBV20-1 with TRBJ1-2, with D hard to call. The germline V gene encodes CDR1 DFQATT and CDR2 SNEGSKA (reference sequence). Trimming shortened V by 0 bases and J by 8 bases, and 7 bases separated the two germline ends. The CDR3 sequence is 11 residues long. The CDR3: CSARESVGYTF. Written as DNA, the CDR3 is TGCAGTGCTAGAGAATCCGTCGGCTACACCTTC.

The CDR3 spells CASSGLLQGATGEQYF. The CDR3 region has the DNA TGTGCCAGCAGTGGTCTATTACAGGGAGCAACGGGGGAGCAGTACTTC. This chain uses TRBV2 with TRBJ2-7; D is perhaps TRBD1 (6 bases). V lost 4 bases, J lost 7 bases, and 23 bases lay in between. The CDR3 contains 16 residues. Germline values: CDR1 SNHLY, CDR2 FYNNEI.

CDR3 DNA sequence: TGTGCAAGTCGCTTTTGGGTCCCCTCCTACGAGCAGTACTTC. This gives the protein CASRFWVPSYEQYF. The rearrangement uses TRBV12-2 and TRBJ2-7. TRBV12-2 is assigned pseudogene status. CDR3 size: 14 residues.

This chain links TRBV6-6 with TRBJ1-2; TRBD1 agrees at 8 bases. The V and J ends lost 2 bases and 6 bases, in that order; junction bases with no gene match: 2. Germline V gene data show CDR1 as MNHNY and CDR2 as SVGAGI (reference sequence). The CDR3 covers 13 residues. This CDR3 is CASSYGQGDGYTF. The DNA of the CDR3 is TGTGCCAGCAGTTACGGACAGGGAGATGGCTACACCTTC.

The chain carries TRBV9 and TRBJ1-1; TRBD1 aligns across 11 bases. Germline trimming cut 2 bases from V and 4 bases from J; bases unmatched to any gene: 4. Germline CDR1 and CDR2: SGDLS and YYNGEE. The CDR3 covers 15 residues. The CDR3 sequence is CASSVGQGAVTEAFF. For the CDR3, the DNA is TGTGCCAGCAGCGTCGGACAGGGGGCGGTCACTGAAGCTTTCTTT.

The rearrangement links TRBV21-1 to TRBJ2-3; TRBD2 was called by the table and not checked on the DNA. TRBV21-1 is shown as a pseudogene. CDR3 length equals 17 residues. The DNA for the CDR3 is TGTGCCAGCAGCAAACACCTACTAGCGGGGGGCCCCGTGACGCAGTATTTT. Its protein product is CASSKHLLAGGPVTQYF.

The V and J genes are TRBV6-5 and TRBJ2-1, with a tentative D call TRBD2 (5 bases). Trimming removed 2 bases from V and 8 bases from J, with 13 bases in between. Germline assignment: CDR1 MNHEY and CDR2 SVGAGI. The length of the CDR3 is 14 residues. This CDR3 is CASSYRGSEDEQFF. For the CDR3, the DNA is TGTGCCAGCAGTTACCGTGGGTCGGAGGATGAGCAGTTCTTC.

The V and J genes are TRBV9 and TRBJ2-7; the D call may be TRBD1 or TRBD2 (5 bases each). Germline CDR1 SGDLS, CDR2 YYNGEE. This CDR3 comprises 14 residues. Trimming removed 4 bases at V and 3 bases at J, with 14 bases between. In nucleotides, the CDR3 is TGTGCCAGCAGCATCTCCGGGACGGACTACGAGCAGTACTTC. Translated: CASSISGTDYEQYF.

The CDR3 coding sequence is TGTGCCAGCAGCCCCCGGCAGGGGAGTAGGGAAGCTTTCTTT. It specifies CASSPRQGSREAFF. The V and J genes are TRBV6-4 and TRBJ1-1; weak D call: TRBD1 (6 bases). Per the germline V gene, CDR1 is MRHNA and CDR2 is SNTAGT. This CDR3 contains 14 residues. The V and J ends lost 6 bases and 8 bases respectively, with 19 bases between them.

This sequence joins TRBV5-8 and TRBJ1-2; 8 nucleotides agree with TRBD1. Germline CDR1 and CDR2: SGHTS and YDEGEE. The CDR3 loop spans 14 amino acids. The J segment lost 5 bases and the V segment lost 0 bases, leaving 3 bases of the junction unmatched. The CDR3: CASSLGTGWYGYTF. CDR3 in DNA: TGTGCCAGCAGCTTGGGGACAGGGTGGTATGGCTACACCTTC. Supplemented by reference TRBV5-8 and TRBJ1-2, the full variable domain reads EAGVTQSPTHLIKTRGQQATLRCSPISGHTSVYWYQQALGLGLQFLLWYDEGEERNRGNFPPRFSGRQFPNYSSELNVNALELEDSALYLCASSLGTGWYGYTFGSGTRLTVV.

The chain uses TRBV4-1 and TRBJ2-3, with 10 bases identical to TRBD2. With V trimmed by 2 bases and J by 3 bases, 2 bases remained unmatched. Germline V gives CDR1 MGHRA, CDR2 YSYEKL. The CDR3 loop spans 15 amino acids. The CDR3 nucleotides read TGCGCCAGCAGCCAACTAGCGGGGGAAACAGATACGCAGTATTTT. This codes for CASSQLAGETDTQYF.

The rearrangement joins TRBV5-6 to TRBJ1-2, with 9 bases that match TRBD1. V was pared by 4 bases and J by 5 bases, with 9 bases of the junction left unmatched. The CDR3 sequence is 15 residues long. CDR1 SGHDT and CDR2 YYEEEE come from the germline V gene. In DNA, the CDR3 is TGTGCCAGCAGCCCAACAGGGGGCCTCCCATATGGCTACACCTTC. It encodes CASSPTGGLPYGYTF. The whole variable domain, filled in from reference TRBV5-6 and TRBJ1-2, reads DAGVTQSPTHLIKTRGQQVTLRCSPKSGHDTVSWYQQALGQGPQFIFQYYEEEERQRGNFPDRFSGHQFPNYSSELNVNALLLGDSALYLCASSPTGGLPYGYTFGSGTRLTVV.

The V gene is TRBV19, the J gene TRBJ1-4; maybe TRBD1 (5 bases). Trimming shortened V by 2 bases and J by 7 bases, and 14 bases separated the two germline ends. The CDR3 runs to 15 residues. CDR1 and CDR2 (germline): LNHDA, SQIVND (reference sequence). The CDR3 sequence: CASSIIGSRGEKLFF. The DNA of the CDR3 is TGTGCCAGTAGTATAATAGGTTCTAGGGGTGAAAAACTGTTTTTT.

The chain employs TRBV5-1 and TRBJ2-7; TRBD1 aligns across 8 bases. Germline V gene data show CDR1 as SGHRS and CDR2 as YFSETQ. The junction had 11 bases not matched to a gene; V was cut back by 4 bases and J by 5 bases. This CDR3 is 15 amino acids long. DNA for the CDR3: TGCGCCAGCAGCATACGACAGGGGTGGGGCCACGAGCAGTACTTC. Its translation is CASSIRQGWGHEQYF.